Below are 27 T cell receptor beta chains sequenced from a single sample in a study of cytomegalovirus exposure and HLA in healthy donors. Libraries were prepared by immunoSEQ multiplex PCR; TCRdb keeps only in-frame clonotypes and omits some of them. This repertoire shows 100,000 to 120,000 clones, roughly nine tenths found once; its top ten account for under 2%. Material: PBMCs. Receptors were obtained from a woman aged 18-29 years in good health and CMV-seronegative.

A few counts support this clone. The rearrangement links TRBV5-6 to TRBJ1-6; no definite D call. The V gene lost 0 bases and the J gene lost 3 bases, with 7 bases spanning the gap. The length of the CDR3 is 15 residues. The germline V gene has CDR1 SGHDT and CDR2 YYEEEE. The CDR3, as DNA: TGTGCCAGCAGCTTGGCTCAGAACTATAATTCACCCCTCCACTTT. Amino acids: CASSLAQNYNSPLHF.

The chain links TRBV11-2 to TRBJ2-1, with TRBD1 identical over 10 bases. The germline gives CDR1 SGHAT, CDR2 FQNNGV. The CDR3 length is 16 residues. The J segment lost 2 bases and the V segment lost 4 bases, leaving 5 bases of the junction unmatched. The CDR3 DNA reads TGTGCCAGCAGCTGGACGGACAGGGGGACCTACAATGAGCAGTTCTTC. It is translated as CASSWTDRGTYNEQFF.

The V and J genes are TRBV28 and TRBJ2-1, with 7 bases lining up with TRBD2. CDR3 length: 14 amino acids. J lost 6 bases, V lost 3 bases, and 5 bases had no gene match. Germline lookup yields CDR1 MDHEN and CDR2 SYDVKM. CDR3 residues: CASSFAGVGNEQFF. The DNA of the CDR3 is TGTGCCAGCAGTTTCGCGGGAGTGGGCAATGAGCAGTTCTTC.

The chain links TRBV6-5 to TRBJ1-4; D is undetermined. Between the trimmed V and J ends, which lost 2 bases and 5 bases, there was a span of 9 bases. CDR1 is MNHEY and CDR2 is SVGAGI in the germline V gene. The CDR3 runs to 14 residues. The CDR3 sequence: CASSYAQRNEKLFF. The CDR3 DNA is TGTGCCAGCAGTTACGCGCAGAGGAATGAAAAACTGTTTTTT.

This clone was seen more than once but under ten times. This rearrangement joins TRBV7-9 to TRBJ1-4; D is perhaps TRBD1 (5 bases). V lost 7 bases to trimming and J lost 6 bases, with 21 bases between them. Germline CDR1 is SEHNR and CDR2 is FQNEAQ (reference sequence). This CDR3 comprises 16 residues. The CDR3 loop reads CASKGHQFSSDEKLFF. The CDR3 DNA is TGTGCCAGCAAGGGGCACCAATTCTCCTCGGATGAAAAACTGTTTTTT.

Here the CDR3 DNA reads TGTGCCAGTAGTATATTGGGGACAGGGGATGAGCAGTTCTTC. Translated: CASSILGTGDEQFF. The chain joins TRBV19 to TRBJ2-1; the match to TRBD1 covers 10 bases. V gave up 2 bases and J gave up 8 bases; unmatched junction bases: 3. CDR1 and CDR2 (germline): LNHDA, SQIVND (reference sequence). There are 14 residues in the CDR3.

V gene TRBV5-4 combines with J gene TRBJ2-3; tentative D call: TRBD1 (5 bases). V lost 4 bases to trimming and J lost 2 bases, with 11 bases between them. The CDR3 is 14 residues long. Per germline, CDR1 SGHNT and CDR2 YYREEE (reference sequence). This chain's CDR3 is CASSASGFTDTQYF. As DNA, the CDR3 is TGTGCCAGCAGCGCCTCAGGGTTCACAGATACGCAGTATTTT.

The chain has TRBV4-2 and TRBJ2-7; D may be TRBD1 (5 bases). Trimming took 3 bases from V and 2 from J, leaving 11 bases between them. CDR1 is LGHNA and CDR2 is YNFKEQ in the germline V gene. This CDR3 comprises 14 residues. CDR3 region: CASSQVDSPYEQYF. As DNA, the CDR3 is TGTGCCAGCAGCCAGGTTGACAGTCCCTACGAGCAGTACTTC.

The chain is built from TRBV5-4 and TRBJ2-7; TRBD2 is a possible D gene (6 bases). Trimming took 3 bases from V and 3 from J, leaving 16 bases between them. The CDR3 loop spans 15 amino acids. Germline lookup yields CDR1 SGHNT and CDR2 YYREEE (reference sequence). The CDR3 DNA is TGTGCCAGCAGCTCAGCGGGCGGTCCCTTCTACGAGCAGTACTTC. This encodes CASSSAGGPFYEQYF.

The chain couples TRBV4-2 to TRBJ2-1, with a possible D match to TRBD2 (5 bases). The CDR3 extends over 13 amino acids. Trimming pared 0 bases from V and 13 bases from J, leaving 13 bases between. The germline CDR1 and CDR2 sequences are LGHNA and YNFKEQ. CDR3 protein: CASSQETSGTQFF. The CDR3 bases are TGTGCCAGCAGCCAAGAAACGTCGGGAACCCAGTTCTTC.

This rearrangement joins TRBV27 to TRBJ2-4, with a possible D match to TRBD2 (6 bases). Germline V gives CDR1 MNHEY, CDR2 SMNVEV (reference sequence). This CDR3 spans 14 amino acids. V lost 5 bases to trimming and J lost 4 bases, with 12 bases between them. The CDR3 sequence is CASSLAAGKNIQYF. The DNA of the CDR3 is TGTGCCAGCAGTCTCGCCGCGGGGAAAAACATTCAGTACTTC.

This chain connects TRBV2 to TRBJ1-4, with TRBD1 matching 8 bases. V lost 7 bases, J lost 8 bases, and 9 bases stayed unmatched. Germline lookup yields CDR1 SNHLY and CDR2 FYNNEI. The CDR3 has 14 residues. The CDR3 region has the DNA TGTGCCAGCACCTTTACAGGGGGTGAAGAAAAACTGTTTTTT. It codes for CASTFTGGEEKLFF.

The V call is TRBV6-5, the J call TRBJ1-5; no clear D. Trimming cost V 2 bases and J 2 bases, with 10 bases left between them. CDR3 length: 15 amino acids. Germline CDR1 reads MNHEY; CDR2 reads SVGAGI. CDR3 sequence: CASSYVGEGNQPQHF. In nucleotides, the CDR3 is TGTGCCAGCAGTTACGTAGGAGAAGGCAATCAGCCCCAGCATTTT.

The chain employs TRBV6-5 and TRBJ1-2, with no clear D. Germline V gene lookup returns CDR1 MNHEY and CDR2 SVGAGI. The CDR3 runs to 15 residues. The ends were cut back, 1 base at V and 3 bases at J, with 12 bases in the middle. CDR3 nucleotide sequence: TGTGCCAGCAGTTACTTTGCGGGATCGGACTATGGCTACACCTTC. Its protein product is CASSYFAGSDYGYTF.

The chain has TRBV27 and TRBJ1-4; TRBD1 aligns across 8 bases. Looked up from germline, CDR1 is MNHEY and CDR2 is SMNVEV (reference sequence). V trimming: 5 bases; J trimming: 4 bases; junction bases outside the gene matches: 3. The CDR3 runs 14 residues. The CDR3 coding sequence is TGTGCCAGCAGTCCGGACAGGGTTAATGAAAAACTGTTTTTT. This gives the protein CASSPDRVNEKLFF. The variable domain in full, completed from reference TRBV27 and TRBJ1-4, reads EAQVTQNPRYLITVTGKKLTVTCSQNMNHEYMSWYRQDPGLGLRQIYYSMNVEVTDKGDVPEGYKVSRKEKRNFPLILESPSPNQTSLYFCASSPDRVNEKLFFGSGTQLSVL.

This chain's CDR3 is CASCRDRGEYDEQFF. CDR3 nucleotide sequence: TGTGCCAGCTGTAGGGACAGGGGGGAGTACGATGAGCAGTTCTTC. The gene calls are TRBV2 and TRBJ2-1; TRBD1 matches at 11 bases. Per germline, CDR1 SNHLY and CDR2 FYNNEI. Trimming took 8 bases from V and 8 from J; bases not matched to a gene: 11. CDR3 size: 15 residues.

The chain joins TRBV5-6 to TRBJ1-4, with D possibly matching TRBD1 (5 bases). V lost 0 bases and J 7 bases, leaving 22 bases between the germline ends. The germline V gene has CDR1 SGHDT and CDR2 YYEEEE. This CDR3 contains 18 residues. The CDR3 is CASSLGSNLRFGGEKLFF. The CDR3 nucleotides read TGTGCCAGCAGCTTGGGCTCCAATTTACGGTTCGGGGGTGAAAAACTGTTTTTT.

The chain joins TRBV2 to TRBJ2-7; TRBD1 agrees at 9 bases. V was pared by 9 bases and J by 1 base, with 7 bases of the junction left unmatched. The CDR3 consists of 14 residues. Germline V gene lookup returns CDR1 SNHLY and CDR2 FYNNEI. The CDR3 sequence is CARRGQGPSYEQYF. In nucleotides, the CDR3 is TGTGCCAGGAGGGGACAGGGACCTTCCTACGAGCAGTACTTC.

Worth noting for this clone: One junction end does not reproduce the germline sequence, and a read error may be involved. The chain has TRBV2 and TRBJ2-7, with no clear D. The CDR3 covers 14 residues. Germline values: CDR1 SNHLY, CDR2 FYNNEI. The CDR3 reads CASTQPPIHSTNAF. CDR3 sequence (DNA): TGTGCCAGCACCCAACCTCCAATACACAGCACAAATGCGTTC.

This clone has only one observation. V is TRBV14 and J is TRBJ2-1, with 10 bases lining up with TRBD1. Germline V lookup: CDR1 SGHDN, CDR2 FVKESK. V gave up 0 bases and J gave up 4 bases; unmatched junction bases: 3. This CDR3 has 16 residues. The CDR3 coding sequence is TGTGCCAGCAGCCAAGAAGGGGACAGGGGATACAATGAGCAGTTCTTC. This codes for CASSQEGDRGYNEQFF.

The rearrangement joins TRBV5-4 to TRBJ1-5; 8 nucleotides agree with TRBD1. Germline CDR1 and CDR2: SGHNT and YYREEE (reference sequence). Germline trimming cut 4 bases from V and 4 bases from J; bases unmatched to any gene: 16. The CDR3 is 18 amino acids. CDR3 loop: CASSVWTGPDPHNQPQHF. The DNA of the CDR3 is TGTGCCAGCAGCGTTTGGACAGGGCCCGACCCCCATAATCAGCCCCAGCATTTT.

This clone was counted a few times. The V gene is TRBV18, the J gene TRBJ2-5; tentatively, D is TRBD1 (5 bases). With 2 bases removed from V and 2 bases from J, the gap between germline ends came to 9 bases. The CDR3 consists of 14 residues. Germline values: CDR1 KGHSH, CDR2 LQKENI. Here the CDR3 reads CASSPAGIQETQYF. The CDR3 nucleotides are TGTGCCAGCTCACCAGCAGGGATACAAGAGACCCAGTACTTC.

The chain links TRBV6-1 to TRBJ1-1, with TRBD1 identical over 11 bases. The germline V gene encodes CDR1 MNHNS and CDR2 SASEGT. V dropped 5 bases and J dropped 8; count of bases not matched to a gene: 7. The CDR3 has 14 residues. DNA of the CDR3: TGTGCCAGCAGTCGTGGACAGGGGGCAAAAGAAGCTTTCTTT. Encoded protein: CASSRGQGAKEAFF.

V gene TRBV5-1 combines with J gene TRBJ2-3, with D unresolved. This CDR3 contains 15 residues. The V end lost 1 base, the J end lost 2 bases, and 11 bases lay between the germline ends. Germline CDR1 SGHRS, CDR2 YFSETQ. CDR3 residues: CASSLLKTYTDTQYF. The CDR3 DNA reads TGCGCCAGCAGCTTGCTGAAGACTTACACAGATACGCAGTATTTT.

Points on this clone: The identical CDR3 is also encoded by other nucleotide sequences in the sample. The chain couples TRBV19 to TRBJ1-2, with 8 bases fitting TRBD1. The CDR3 length is 16 residues. From germline, CDR1 is LNHDA and CDR2 SQIVND (reference sequence). Losses at the gene ends were 5 bases for V and 11 bases for J; bases not matched to a gene: 19. CDR3 loop: CASSSTGAGGLLGYTF. The CDR3 DNA sequence: TGTGCCAGTAGTTCTACCGGGGCAGGGGGCCTTCTTGGTTACACCTTC.

The chain employs TRBV7-2 and TRBJ1-2; D is undetermined. The V end was cut by 1 base, the J end by 13 bases, with 13 bases between. Germline V lookup: CDR1 SGHTA, CDR2 FQGNSA. CDR3 size: 12 residues. The CDR3 spells CASSLGSRNFTF. CDR3 in DNA: TGTGCCAGCAGCTTAGGCTCTCGAAACTTCACCTTC.

This clone was counted between two and nine times. The chain is built from TRBV10-1 and TRBJ2-1; 7 positions agree with TRBD2. The CDR3 consists of 15 residues. Looked up from germline, CDR1 is WNHNN and CDR2 is SYGVQD (reference sequence). With V trimmed by 6 bases and J by 10 bases, 15 bases remained unmatched. CDR3: CASRPGLGPGGEQFF. In nucleotides, the CDR3 is TGCGCCAGCAGGCCGGGACTCGGGCCCGGGGGGGAGCAGTTCTTC.